The entry that follows covers one TCR beta chain sequence. A single base separates this from a much larger clone, so it may be a read error. The data were taken from a study of blood T cells in healthy people across ages. Then a second PCR, running roughly 7 to 11 cycles, was carried out with a sample-barcoded 5' primer and a J-beta primer mix. TCRdb re-derived calls from the 5' RACE reads in MiXCR, one entry per CDR3 protein. The table shows 650,000 to 700,000 distinct CDR3 sequences, with about 32% occurring only once. V was clipped by 5 bases and J by 13 bases; unmatched bases: 14. From germline, CDR1 is DFQATT and CDR2 SNEGSKA (reference sequence). This CDR3 contains 14 residues.

This chain links TRBV20-1 with TRBJ2-4, with 10 bases aligning to TRBD2. The TCR was taken from a woman older than 75 in good health. Sequenced input: blood. The CDR3 DNA sequence: TGCAGTGCTCGCTCGGCTAGCGGGGGCAATGAGCAGTACTTC. Translation gives CSARSASGGNEQYF.